The TCR beta chain under discussion was sequenced for a study of Graves' ophthalmopathy and Graves' hyperthyroidism. Amplified TCR beta CDR3 regions were obtained using RNA transcripts as template. The authors performed first-round RT-PCR with HTBI primers and then a second-round multiplex PCR. A single record per CDR3 protein comes from TCRdb applying MiXCR to the multiplex PCR reads. The sample contains fewer than 650,000 distinct CDR3 sequences, 22% of which appear only once. Study-level results: Blood also held most thyroid clonotypes expanded above 0.001 frequency.

V lost 0 bases to trimming and J lost 4 bases, with 9 bases between them. The CDR3 consists of 14 residues. CDR1 is LNHNV and CDR2 is YYDKDF in the germline V gene (reference sequence). Turning to this clonotype: Its antigen is undetermined.

The source material was peripheral blood. The chain joins TRBV15 to TRBJ2-5; tentatively, D is TRBD1 or TRBD2 (5 bases each). The clonotype originates from a woman between 18 and 29 years old with stable Graves' hyperthyroidism. Some clones in this sample may be carry-over from other donors' samples. The DNA for the CDR3 is TGTGCCACCAGCAGAGACAGGGCGGGAGAGACCCAGTACTTC. Protein: CATSRDRAGETQYF. The whole variable domain, remainder taken from reference TRBV15 and TRBJ2-5, is DAMVIQNPRYQVTQFGKPVTLSCSQTLNHNVMYWYQQKSSQAPKLLFHYYDKDFNNEADTPDNFQSRRPNTSFCFLDIRSPGLGDTAMYLCATSRDRAGETQYFGPGTRLLVL.